This T cell receptor beta chain emerged from a study of regulatory T cells in long-lasting Graves disease. Time point given: persistent/refractory GD, antithyroid drugs over 5 years with positive TRAb. Following extraction of RNA from PBMCs, that RNA was used to make the TCR library. Construction of the TCR beta libraries employed iRepertoire HTBI primers in conjunction with Arm-PCR of CDR3 regions. TCRdb ran MiXCR on the multiplex PCR reads and lists one entry per CDR3 protein. The sample holds about 430,000 distinct CDR3 sequences, about 21% seen once. This clonotype was counted a few times. The CDR3 length is 13 residues. V shed 4 bases and J shed 7 bases, with 14 bases lying between them. Germline-derived CDR1 and CDR2 are SGHDT and YYEEEE.

Material: peripheral blood mononuclear cells (PBMCs), obtained when the disease was refractory, from a patient treated with antithyroid drugs. The gene calls are TRBV5-6 and TRBJ1-2; maybe TRBD1 (6 bases). The receptor was isolated from a female donor with Graves disease. The CDR3 loop is CASSPQGRAGYTF. The CDR3 nucleotides are TGTGCCAGCAGCCCACAGGGTCGGGCTGGCTACACCTTC.